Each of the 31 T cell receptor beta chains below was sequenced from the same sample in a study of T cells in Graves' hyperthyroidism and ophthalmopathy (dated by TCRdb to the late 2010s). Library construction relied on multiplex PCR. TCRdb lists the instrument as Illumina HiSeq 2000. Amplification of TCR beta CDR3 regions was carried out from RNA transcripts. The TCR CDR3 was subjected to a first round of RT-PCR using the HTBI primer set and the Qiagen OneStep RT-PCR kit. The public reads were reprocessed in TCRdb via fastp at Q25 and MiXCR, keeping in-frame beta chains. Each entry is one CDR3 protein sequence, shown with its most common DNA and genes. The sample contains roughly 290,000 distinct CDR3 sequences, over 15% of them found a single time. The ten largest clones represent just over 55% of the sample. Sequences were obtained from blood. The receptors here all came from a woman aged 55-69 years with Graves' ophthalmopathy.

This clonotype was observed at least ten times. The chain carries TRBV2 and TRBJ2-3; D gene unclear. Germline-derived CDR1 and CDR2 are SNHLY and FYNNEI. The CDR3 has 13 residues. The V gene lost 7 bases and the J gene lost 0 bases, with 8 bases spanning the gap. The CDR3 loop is CASTKGSTDTQYF. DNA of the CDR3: TGTGCCAGCACCAAGGGAAGCACAGATACGCAGTATTTT.

CDR3 loop: CASSQVKDRGAYEQYF. The CDR3 DNA reads TGCGCCAGCAGCCAAGTCAAGGACAGGGGTGCTTACGAGCAGTACTTC. This chain uses TRBV4-1 with TRBJ2-7; 9 nucleotides line up with TRBD1. V gave up 1 base and J gave up 4 bases; unmatched junction bases: 8. The CDR3 is 16 residues long. CDR1 and CDR2 (germline): MGHRA, YSYEKL.

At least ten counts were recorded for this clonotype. CDR3 nucleotides: TGTGCCAGCAGTCCCGGGACAGGGTATGCAGATACGCAGTATTTT. It translates to CASSPGTGYADTQYF. The chain recombines TRBV28 with TRBJ2-3, with 9 positions matching TRBD1. The CDR3 runs to 15 residues. CDR1 and CDR2 from the germline V gene are MDHEN and SYDVKM. V shed 5 bases, J shed 4 bases, and the junction held 7 bases outside the gene matches.

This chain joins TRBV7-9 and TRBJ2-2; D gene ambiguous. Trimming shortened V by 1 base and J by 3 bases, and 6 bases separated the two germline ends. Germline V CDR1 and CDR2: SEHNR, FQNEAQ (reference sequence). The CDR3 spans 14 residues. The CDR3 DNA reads TGTGCCAGCAGCTTAGGAACAGACACCGGGGAGCTGTTTTTT. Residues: CASSLGTDTGELFF.

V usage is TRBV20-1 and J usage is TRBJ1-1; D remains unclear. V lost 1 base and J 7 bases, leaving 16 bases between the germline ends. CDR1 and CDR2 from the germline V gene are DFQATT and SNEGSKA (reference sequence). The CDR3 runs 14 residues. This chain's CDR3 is CSARGKGIGHEAFF. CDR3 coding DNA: TGCAGTGCTAGAGGGAAGGGAATTGGGCATGAAGCTTTCTTT.

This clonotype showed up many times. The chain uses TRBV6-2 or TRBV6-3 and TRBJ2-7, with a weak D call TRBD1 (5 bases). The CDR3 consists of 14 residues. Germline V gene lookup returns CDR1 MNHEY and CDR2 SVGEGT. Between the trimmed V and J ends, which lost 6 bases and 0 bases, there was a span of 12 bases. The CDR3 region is CASSVDSSSYEQYF. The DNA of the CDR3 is TGTGCCAGCAGCGTAGACAGTTCCTCCTACGAGCAGTACTTC.

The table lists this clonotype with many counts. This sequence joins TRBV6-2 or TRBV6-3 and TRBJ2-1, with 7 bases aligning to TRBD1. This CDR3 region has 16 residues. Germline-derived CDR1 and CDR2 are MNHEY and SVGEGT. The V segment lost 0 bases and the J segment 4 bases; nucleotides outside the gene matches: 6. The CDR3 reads CASSYSFSRGYNEQFF. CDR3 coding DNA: TGTGCCAGCAGTTACTCGTTCAGCAGGGGGTACAATGAGCAGTTCTTC.

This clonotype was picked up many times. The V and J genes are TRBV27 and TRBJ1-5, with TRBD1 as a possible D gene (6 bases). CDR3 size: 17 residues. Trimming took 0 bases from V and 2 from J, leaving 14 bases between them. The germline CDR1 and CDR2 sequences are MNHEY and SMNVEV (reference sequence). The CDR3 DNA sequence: TGTGCCAGCAGTTTATCGTACAGGGCCAGCGGCAATCAGCCCCAGCATTTT. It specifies CASSLSYRASGNQPQHF.

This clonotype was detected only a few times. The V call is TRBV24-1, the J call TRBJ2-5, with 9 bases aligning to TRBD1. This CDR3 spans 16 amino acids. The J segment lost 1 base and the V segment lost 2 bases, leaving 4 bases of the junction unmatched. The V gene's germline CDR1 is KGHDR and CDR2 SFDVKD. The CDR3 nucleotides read TGTGCCACCAGTGATTCCGGGACAGGGTGCCAAGAGACCCAGTACTTC. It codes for CATSDSGTGCQETQYF.

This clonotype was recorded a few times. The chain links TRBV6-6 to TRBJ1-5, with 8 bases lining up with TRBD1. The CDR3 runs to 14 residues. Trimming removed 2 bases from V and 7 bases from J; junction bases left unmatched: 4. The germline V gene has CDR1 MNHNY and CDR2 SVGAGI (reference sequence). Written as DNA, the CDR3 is TGTGCCAGCAGTTACGACAGGGGTTCGCAGCCCCAGCATTTT. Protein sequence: CASSYDRGSQPQHF.

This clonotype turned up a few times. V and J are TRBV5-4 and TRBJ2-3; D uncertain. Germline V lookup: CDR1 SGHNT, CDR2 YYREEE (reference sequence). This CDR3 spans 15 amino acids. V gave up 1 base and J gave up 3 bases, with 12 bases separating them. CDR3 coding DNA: TGTGCCAGCAGCTTGAGTTTTGGAGTGACAGATACGCAGTATTTT. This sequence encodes CASSLSFGVTDTQYF.

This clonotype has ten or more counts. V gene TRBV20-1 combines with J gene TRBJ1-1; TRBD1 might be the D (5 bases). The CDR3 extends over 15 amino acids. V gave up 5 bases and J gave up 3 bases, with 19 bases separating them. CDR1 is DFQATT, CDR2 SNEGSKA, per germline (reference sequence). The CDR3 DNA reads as TGCAGTGCTGCGGTCGGGGGAAGTGGGGACACTGAAGCTTTCTTT. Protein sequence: CSAAVGGSGDTEAFF.

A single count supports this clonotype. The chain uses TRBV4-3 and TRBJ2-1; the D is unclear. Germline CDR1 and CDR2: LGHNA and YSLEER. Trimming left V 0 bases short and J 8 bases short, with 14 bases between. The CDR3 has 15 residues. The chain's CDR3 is CASSQDLMGFDEQFF. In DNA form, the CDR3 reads TGCGCCAGCAGCCAAGATTTGATGGGGTTCGATGAGCAGTTCTTC.

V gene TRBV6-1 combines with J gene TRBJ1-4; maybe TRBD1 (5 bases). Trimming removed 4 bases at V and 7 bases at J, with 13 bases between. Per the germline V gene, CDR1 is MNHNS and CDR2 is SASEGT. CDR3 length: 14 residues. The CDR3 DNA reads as TGTGCCAGCAGTGCAAGGGGTTATCGTGAAAAACTGTTTTTT. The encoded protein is CASSARGYREKLFF.

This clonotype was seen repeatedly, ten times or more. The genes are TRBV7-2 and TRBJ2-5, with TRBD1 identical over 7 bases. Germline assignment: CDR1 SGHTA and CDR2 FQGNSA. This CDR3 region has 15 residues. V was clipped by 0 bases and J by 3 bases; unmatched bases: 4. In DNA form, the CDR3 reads TGTGCCAGCAGCTTAGCCTCTGGGACAGAAGAGACCCAGTACTTC. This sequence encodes CASSLASGTEETQYF.

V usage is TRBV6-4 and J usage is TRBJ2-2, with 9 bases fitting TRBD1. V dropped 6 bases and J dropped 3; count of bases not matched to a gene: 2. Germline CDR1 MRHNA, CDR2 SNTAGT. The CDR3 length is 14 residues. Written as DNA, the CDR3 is TGTGCCAGCAGGGGACAGGGCCACACCGGGGAGCTGTTTTTT. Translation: CASRGQGHTGELFF.

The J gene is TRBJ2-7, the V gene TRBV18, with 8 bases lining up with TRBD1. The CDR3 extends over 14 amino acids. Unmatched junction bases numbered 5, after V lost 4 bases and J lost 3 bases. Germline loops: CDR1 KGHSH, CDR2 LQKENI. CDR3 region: CASSQQGELYEQYF. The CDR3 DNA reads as TGTGCCAGCTCACAACAGGGGGAGCTCTACGAGCAGTACTTC.

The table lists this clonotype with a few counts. CDR3: CASAAGAQPQHF. The DNA for the CDR3 is TGTGCCAGCGCCGCAGGGGCTCAGCCCCAGCATTTT. The chain has TRBV7-8 and TRBJ1-5, with a tentative D call TRBD1 (6 bases). V shed 8 bases and J shed 6 bases, with 11 bases lying between them. The CDR3 extends over 12 amino acids. Germline V gene lookup returns CDR1 SGHVS and CDR2 FQNEAQ.

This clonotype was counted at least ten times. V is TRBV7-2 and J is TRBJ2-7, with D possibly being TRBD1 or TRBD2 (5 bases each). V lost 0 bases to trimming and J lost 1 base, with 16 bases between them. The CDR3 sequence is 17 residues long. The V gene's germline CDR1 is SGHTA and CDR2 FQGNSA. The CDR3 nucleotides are TGTGCCAGCAGCTTAGCTTTAGGGACCGAATTTTCCTACGAGCAGTACTTC. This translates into CASSLALGTEFSYEQYF.

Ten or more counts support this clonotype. The CDR3 DNA reads as TGTGCCACCAGTGACCCCGGGGACAGGGGTATCGACGAGCAGTACTTC. Translated: CATSDPGDRGIDEQYF. The chain couples TRBV24-1 to TRBJ2-7, with 10 bases matching TRBD1. Looked up from germline, CDR1 is KGHDR and CDR2 is SFDVKD. J was trimmed by 5 bases and V by 4 bases; bases with no gene match: 10. This CDR3 has 16 residues.

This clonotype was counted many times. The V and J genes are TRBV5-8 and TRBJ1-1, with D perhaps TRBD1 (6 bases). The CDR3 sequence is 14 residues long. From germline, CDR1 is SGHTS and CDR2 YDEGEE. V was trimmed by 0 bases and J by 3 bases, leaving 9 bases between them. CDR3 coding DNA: TGTGCCAGCAGCTTGGGGGGGCTTGACACTGAAGCTTTCTTT. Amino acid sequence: CASSLGGLDTEAFF.

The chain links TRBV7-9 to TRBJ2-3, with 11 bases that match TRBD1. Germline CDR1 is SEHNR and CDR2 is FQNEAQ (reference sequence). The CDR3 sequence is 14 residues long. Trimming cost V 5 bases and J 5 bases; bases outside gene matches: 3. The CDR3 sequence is CASSPGTGGDTQYF. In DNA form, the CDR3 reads TGTGCCAGCAGCCCCGGGACAGGGGGAGATACGCAGTATTTT.

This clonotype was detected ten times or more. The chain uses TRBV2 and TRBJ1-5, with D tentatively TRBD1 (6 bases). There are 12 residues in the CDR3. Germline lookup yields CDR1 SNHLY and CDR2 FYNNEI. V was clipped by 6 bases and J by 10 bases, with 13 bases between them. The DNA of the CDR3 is TGTGCCAGCAGGGGCCCGACAGGACCCCAGCATTTT. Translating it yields CASRGPTGPQHF.

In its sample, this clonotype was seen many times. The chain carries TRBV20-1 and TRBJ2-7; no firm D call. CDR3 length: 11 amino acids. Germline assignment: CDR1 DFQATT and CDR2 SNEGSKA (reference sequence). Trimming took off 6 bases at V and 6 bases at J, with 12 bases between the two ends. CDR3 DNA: TGCAGTGCCACCATCCTTGGCGAGCAGTACTTC. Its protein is CSATILGEQYF.

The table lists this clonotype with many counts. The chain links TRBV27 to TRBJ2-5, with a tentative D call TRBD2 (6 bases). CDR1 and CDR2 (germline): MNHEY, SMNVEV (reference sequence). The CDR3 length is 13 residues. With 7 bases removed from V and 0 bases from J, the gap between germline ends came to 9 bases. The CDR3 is CASMSGDQETQYF. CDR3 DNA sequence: TGTGCCAGCATGTCGGGAGACCAAGAGACCCAGTACTTC.

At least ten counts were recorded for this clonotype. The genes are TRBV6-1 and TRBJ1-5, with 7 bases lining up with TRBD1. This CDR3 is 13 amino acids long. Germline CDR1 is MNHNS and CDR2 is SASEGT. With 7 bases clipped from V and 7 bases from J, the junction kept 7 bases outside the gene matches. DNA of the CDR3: TGTGCCAGCAACCCACAGGGGTCCCAGCCCCAGCATTTT. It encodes CASNPQGSQPQHF.

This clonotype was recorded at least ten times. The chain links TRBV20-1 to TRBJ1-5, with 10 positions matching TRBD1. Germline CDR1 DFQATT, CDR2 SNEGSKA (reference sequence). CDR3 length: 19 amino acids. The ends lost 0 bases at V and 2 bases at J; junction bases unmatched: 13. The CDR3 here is CSAREPRQGASWGNQPQHF. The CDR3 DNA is TGCAGTGCTAGAGAACCTAGACAGGGGGCGAGTTGGGGCAATCAGCCCCAGCATTTT.

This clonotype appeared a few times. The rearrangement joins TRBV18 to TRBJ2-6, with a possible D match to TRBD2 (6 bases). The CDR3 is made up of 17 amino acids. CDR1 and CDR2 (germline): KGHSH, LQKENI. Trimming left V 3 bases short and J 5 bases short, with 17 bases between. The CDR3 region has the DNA TGTGCCAGCTCACCGAATTCGGGAGTGGGTAGGGCCAACGTCCTGACTTTC. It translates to CASSPNSGVGRANVLTF.

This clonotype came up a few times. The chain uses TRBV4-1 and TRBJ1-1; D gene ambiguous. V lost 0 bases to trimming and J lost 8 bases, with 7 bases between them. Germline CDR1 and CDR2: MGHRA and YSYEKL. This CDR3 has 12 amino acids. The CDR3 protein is CASSQDSPEAFF. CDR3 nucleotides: TGCGCCAGCAGCCAAGATTCTCCAGAAGCTTTCTTT.

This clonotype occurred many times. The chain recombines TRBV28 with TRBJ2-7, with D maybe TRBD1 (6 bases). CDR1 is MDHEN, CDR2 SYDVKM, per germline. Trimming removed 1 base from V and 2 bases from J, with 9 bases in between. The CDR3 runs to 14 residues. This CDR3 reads CASSLLAGAYEQYF. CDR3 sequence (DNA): TGTGCCAGCAGTTTATTGGCAGGGGCCTACGAGCAGTACTTC.

The CDR3 region is CASSQIPENLAKNIQYF. In DNA form, the CDR3 reads TGTGCCAGCAGCCAAATCCCAGAGAACCTAGCCAAAAACATTCAGTACTTC. The chain employs TRBV7-9 and TRBJ2-4; no clear D gene. Germline loops: CDR1 SEHNR, CDR2 FQNEAQ (reference sequence). V was pared by 5 bases and J by 0 bases, with 17 bases between. The CDR3 is 17 residues long.